This is a list of T cell receptor beta chains from one sample in a study of sequential checkpoint blockade in melanoma. Libraries were prepared by immunoSEQ multiplex PCR; TCRdb keeps only in-frame clonotypes and omits some of them. This table has some 21,000 clones, about 82% appearing once. The material was CD8+ T cells sorted from blood (inferred from file names), obtained from a patient given nivolumab and ipilimumab in sequence. The receptors originated from a human donor with melanoma. Each CDR3 is given with its conserved first and last residue. The D gene is left open where the match is weak. Not every row has a clone size; where given, it reads once, few, many or a size class.

J gene	V gene	D gene	clone size	CDR3 protein	CDR3 DNA
TRBJ2-1	TRBV7-2	.	few	CASSPGLNEQFF	TGTGCCAGCAGCCCCGGACTCAATGAGCAGTTCTTC
TRBJ1-4	TRBV13	.	.	CASSLDGGIDEKLFF	TGTGCCAGCAGCTTAGATGGCGGGATCGATGAAAAACTGTTTTTT
TRBJ2-2	TRBV5-1	.	.	CASSLGGVLATGELFF	TGCGCCAGCAGCTTGGGGGGGGTCCTTGCCACCGGGGAGCTGTTTTTT
TRBJ2-2	TRBV9	TRBD1	few	CASSPYVTGAAGELFF	TGTGCCAGCAGTCCCTACGTTACAGGGGCGGCCGGGGAGCTGTTTTTT
TRBJ2-7	TRBV5-1	.	few	CASSLDRNTYEQYF	TGCGCCAGCAGCTTGGACCGTAACACCTACGAGCAGTACTTC
TRBJ1-2	TRBV5-4	TRBD1	.	CASRGWAQGAQGYTF	TGTGCCAGCAGGGGGTGGGCTCAGGGGGCTCAGGGCTACACCTTC
TRBJ2-7	TRBV28	.	.	CASSLVVSYEQYF	TGTGCCAGCAGTCTAGTCGTATCCTACGAGCAGTACTTC
TRBJ2-7	TRBV9	.	.	CASSALDREDEQYF	TGTGCCAGCAGCGCCTTAGACAGGGAGGACGAGCAGTACTTC
TRBJ2-3	TRBV7-7	.	few	CASSLEPNADTQYF	TGTGCCAGCAGCTTAGAACCTAACGCAGATACGCAGTATTTT
TRBJ1-4	TRBV19	.	.	CASSSNGGTYEKLFF	TGTGCCAGTAGTAGCAATGGAGGGACGTACGAAAAACTGTTTTTT
TRBJ2-5	TRBV19	.	few	CASSIDGGGFGHDEQYF	TGTGCCAGTAGTATAGATGGAGGAGGATTTGGGCACGATGAGCAGTACTTC
TRBJ2-7	TRBV7-6	TRBD1	.	CASSLGDSSSYEQYF	TGTGCCAGCAGCTTAGGGGACAGTAGCTCCTACGAGCAGTACTTC
TRBJ1-2	TRBV5-1	.	.	CASSFTPGAKGYNYGYTF	TGCGCCAGCAGCTTCACGCCAGGGGCGAAGGGGTATAACTATGGCTACACCTTC
TRBJ2-1	TRBV6-5	TRBD2	.	CASSYWTSGPYNEQFF	TGTGCCAGCAGTTACTGGACTAGCGGGCCTTACAATGAGCAGTTCTTC
TRBJ2-1	TRBV7-9	TRBD2	.	CASSIGTSDEQFF	TGTGCCAGCAGCATAGGGACTAGCGATGAGCAGTTCTTC
TRBJ2-7	TRBV7-9	.	.	CASSYTYEQYF	TGTGCCAGCAGCTACACCTACGAGCAGTACTTC
TRBJ2-1	TRBV5-6	TRBD1	.	CASIWDRGEYNEQFF	TGTGCCAGCATCTGGGACAGGGGGGAATACAATGAGCAGTTCTTC
TRBJ1-4	TRBV7-9	.	.	CASSLSVGGEPNEKLFF	TGTGCCAGCAGCTTAAGTGTCGGGGGGGAACCGAATGAAAAACTGTTTTTT
TRBJ2-7	TRBV27	TRBD1	once	CASSWDRGSYEQYF	TGTGCCAGCAGTTGGGACAGGGGCTCCTACGAGCAGTACTTC
TRBJ2-7	TRBV28	TRBD2	.	CASSFAGAYEQYF	TGTGCCAGCAGTTTTGCGGGAGCCTACGAGCAGTACTTC
TRBJ2-7	TRBV4-3	.	.	CASSQDPEGEGTYEQYF	TGCGCCAGCAGCCAAGATCCGGAGGGAGAAGGTACGTACGAGCAGTACTTC
TRBJ2-7	TRBV11-2	TRBD2	.	CASSSTAGGLGEQYF	TGTGCCAGCAGCTCGACGGCGGGGGGGCTGGGAGAGCAGTACTTC
TRBJ2-7	TRBV15	TRBD2	.	CATSRGASSGGYSYEQYF	TGTGCCACCAGCAGAGGGGCCTCTAGCGGGGGGTACTCCTACGAGCAGTACTTC
TRBJ1-5	TRBV4-1	.	once	CASSPRQTGLYSNQPQHF	TGCGCCAGCAGCCCGCGGCAGACAGGATTGTATAGCAATCAGCCCCAGCATTTT
TRBJ1-6	TRBV15	TRBD1	.	CATAPGGLSYNSPLHF	TGTGCCACCGCTCCAGGGGGCCTATCCTATAATTCACCCCTCCACTTT
TRBJ1-1	TRBV5-6	.	.	CASSLAPRNTEAFF	TGTGCCAGCAGCTTGGCCCCGAGGAACACTGAAGCTTTCTTT
TRBJ2-1	TRBV11-2	TRBD2	.	CASSHLKYSGRAYNEQFF	TGTGCCAGCAGCCACTTAAAGTATAGCGGGAGGGCCTACAATGAGCAGTTCTTC
TRBJ2-7	TRBV27	TRBD2	.	CASSFGGLVGEQYF	TGTGCCAGCAGTTTCGGGGGGTTAGTGGGCGAGCAGTACTTC
TRBJ1-5	TRBV11-2	.	.	CASSLSGWCNQPQHF	TGTGCCAGCAGCTTATCCGGTTGGTGCAATCAGCCCCAGCATTTT
TRBJ2-1	TRBV4-1	TRBD2	.	CASSQGLAGAGEQFF	TGCGCCAGCAGCCAAGGACTAGCGGGGGCGGGAGAGCAGTTCTTC
TRBJ1-1	TRBV10-3	TRBD1	.	CASAWPGRGEGEAFF	TGTGCCAGCGCGTGGCCCGGCAGGGGGGAAGGTGAAGCTTTCTTT